This TCR beta chain came from a study of T cells after yellow fever vaccination. TCRdb re-called the 5' RACE reads with MiXCR, one entry per CDR3 protein. The sample has roughly 350,000 distinct CDR3 sequences, approximately 4% seen once. In its sample, this clonotype was seen a few times. Source: PBMCs, taken 5 days after the yellow fever booster vaccination. This receptor was taken from a man between 18 and 35 years old who received the YFV17D yellow fever vaccine.

The CDR3: CASSYSIQYYGYTF. CDR3 DNA sequence: TGTGCCAGCAGTTACTCCATCCAGTACTATGGCTACACCTTC. J is TRBJ1-2 and V is TRBV6-6; D uncertain. Trimming removed 0 bases at V and 3 bases at J, with 8 bases between. Germline values: CDR1 MNHNY, CDR2 SVGAGI (reference sequence). CDR3 length: 14 amino acids.